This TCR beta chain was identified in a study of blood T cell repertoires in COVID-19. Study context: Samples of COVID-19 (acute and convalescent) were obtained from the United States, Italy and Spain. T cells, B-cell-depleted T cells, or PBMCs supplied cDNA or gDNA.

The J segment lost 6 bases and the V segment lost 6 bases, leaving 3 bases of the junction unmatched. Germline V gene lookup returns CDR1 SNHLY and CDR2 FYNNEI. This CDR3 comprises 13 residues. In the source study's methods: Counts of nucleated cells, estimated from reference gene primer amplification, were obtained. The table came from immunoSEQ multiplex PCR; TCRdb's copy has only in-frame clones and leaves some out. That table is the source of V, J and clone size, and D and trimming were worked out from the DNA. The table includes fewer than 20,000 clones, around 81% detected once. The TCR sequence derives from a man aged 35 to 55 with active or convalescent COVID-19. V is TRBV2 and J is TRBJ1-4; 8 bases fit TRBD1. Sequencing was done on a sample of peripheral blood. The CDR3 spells CASSADRDEKLFF. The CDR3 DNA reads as TGTGCCAGCAGCGCGGACAGGGATGAAAAACTGTTTTTT.